This T cell receptor beta chain appears in the sequencing data of a study of human T cells and chemical hapten exposure. Study-level information: From small differences in pooled library volume came most of the variation in per-sample TCR yields.

Time point described: healthy volunteer bleed at 6 weeks. Whole blood that had not been fractionated was the source of extracted total RNA. Germline V gene lookup returns CDR1 LGHNA and CDR2 YNFKEQ. The CDR3 is 15 amino acids. V lost 0 bases to trimming and J lost 7 bases, with 13 bases between them. This clonotype was counted ten times or more. Authors' data handling: Samples contained a median of 95,638 TCRs, with a range of roughly 20,000 to 700,000. TCRdb independently ran MiXCR on the RACE reads; one entry per CDR3 protein. V and J calls and clone size were set by TCRdb, not the authors. Of about 82,000 distinct CDR3 sequences in the sample, over 7% were seen once.

The receptor was derived from a male donor in good health. Some clones in this sample may be carry-over from other donors' samples. This chain joins TRBV4-2 and TRBJ1-5; TRBD1 is a possible D gene (5 bases). Sequenced: whole blood. The DNA for the CDR3 is TGTGCCAGCAGCCAAGATTGGGGCGACGGCCAGCCCCAGCATTTT. Protein: CASSQDWGDGQPQHF.